The 6 T cell receptor beta chains in this list originate from one sample, sequenced in a study of sequential checkpoint blockade in melanoma (dated by TCRdb to about 2019). The sample's treatment or condition label, decoded: randomized to nivolumab then ipilimumab (arm A) or the reverse (arm B). Receptor amplification or capture employed the immunoSEQ multiplex PCR assay. As stored in TCRdb, this immuneACCESS dataset retains in-frame rearrangements with V and J assigned. A fraction of the clones does not appear; measured against another copy, unresolved V genes explain less than half of the discrepancy, and the remainder lacks a known reason. The sample records about 22,000 clones, 70% to 90% of which are singletons. The ten largest account for 10% of the sample. The sample was CD8+ T cells sorted from blood (inferred from file names), taken from a patient given nivolumab and ipilimumab in sequence. The receptors derive from a human donor with melanoma.

The J gene is TRBJ2-7, the V gene TRBV10-3, with TRBD2 matching 12 bases. Losses at the gene ends were 7 bases for V and 6 bases for J; bases not matched to a gene: 7. The CDR3 covers 14 residues. CDR1 ENHRY and CDR2 SYGVKD come from the germline V gene. This CDR3 is CAITQTSGSGEQYF. The CDR3 DNA follows: TGTGCCATCACCCAGACTAGCGGGAGCGGCGAGCAGTACTTC.

The chain uses TRBV5-1 and TRBJ2-7, with TRBD1 matching over 10 bases. From germline, CDR1 is SGHRS and CDR2 YFSETQ. The CDR3 consists of 16 residues. V gave up 6 bases and J gave up 4 bases; unmatched junction bases: 13. CDR3: CASTEEDRGLRYEQYF. CDR3 sequence (DNA): TGCGCCAGCACCGAAGAAGACAGGGGGCTAAGGTACGAGCAGTACTTC. Combining the CDR3 with reference TRBV5-1 and TRBJ2-7 gives the whole variable domain KAGVTQTPRYLIKTRGQQVTLSCSPISGHRSVSWYQQTPGQGLQFLFEYFSETQRNKGNFPGRFSGRQFSNSRSEMNVSTLELGDSALYLCASTEEDRGLRYEQYFGPGTRLTVT.

The CDR3 nucleotides read TGTGCCAGCAGTTCCCCGTCTAGCGGGAGGGCATTTGAGCAGTTCTTC. It is translated as CASSSPSSGRAFEQFF. The chain is built from TRBV27 and TRBJ2-1; TRBD2 matches 12 bases. The trim removed 4 bases at V and 9 bases at J, leaving 10 bases unmatched. The CDR3 consists of 16 residues. Germline V gene data show CDR1 as MNHEY and CDR2 as SMNVEV (reference sequence).

This clone was picked up one time. This chain uses TRBV10-3 with TRBJ2-1, with TRBD1 identical over 9 bases. The CDR3 contains 13 residues. Germline V CDR1 and CDR2: ENHRY, SYGVKD. J was trimmed by 9 bases and V by 3 bases; bases with no gene match: 3. The CDR3 nucleotides are TGTGCCATCAGTGATGGGACAGGGATTGAGCAGTTCTTC. It specifies CAISDGTGIEQFF.

The chain combines TRBV5-1 with TRBJ2-1; tentatively, D is TRBD2 (6 bases). V lost 4 bases and J lost 0, with 11 bases in between. The CDR3 is 15 residues long. Germline V lookup: CDR1 SGHRS, CDR2 YFSETQ. The CDR3 sequence is CASSPDGSSYNEQFF. DNA of the CDR3: TGCGCCAGCAGCCCTGACGGGAGCTCCTACAATGAGCAGTTCTTC.

The chain employs TRBV28 and TRBJ2-5; the match to TRBD2 covers 15 bases. This CDR3 has 19 residues. Germline V CDR1 and CDR2: MDHEN, SYDVKM. V gave up 6 bases and J gave up 5 bases; unmatched junction bases: 16. The CDR3 reads CASSLARTSGRADWETQYF. The CDR3 DNA is TGTGCCAGCAGCTTAGCACGGACTAGCGGGAGGGCCGACTGGGAGACCCAGTACTTC.